This passage covers 30 T cell receptor beta chains from one sample sequenced in a study of identical twins. TCRdb redid the calling of the 5' RACE reads with MiXCR, one entry per CDR3 protein. The top ten clones hold 1.5% to 2% of a sample with under 1 million distinct CDR3 sequences, about 12% of them seen once. The same data also went into a second study, on yellow fever vaccine responses in identical twins.

Sequencing was performed on PBMCs. Receptors originate from a woman in her late teens or twenties in good health.

This sequence joins TRBV3-1 and TRBJ2-5; TRBD2 agrees at 8 bases. J lost 2 bases, V lost 1 base, and 6 bases had no gene match. This CDR3 is built from 16 residues. Per germline, CDR1 LGHDT and CDR2 YNNKEL (reference sequence). The CDR3, as DNA: TGTGCCAGCAGCCAAGCATCCAGCGGGAGTCAAGAGACCCAGTACTTC. It codes for CASSQASSGSQETQYF.

The sample holds a few counts of this clonotype. J is TRBJ2-7 and V is TRBV27, with D perhaps TRBD2 (6 bases). Trimming removed 5 bases at V and 3 bases at J, with 14 bases between. CDR1 MNHEY and CDR2 SMNVEV come from the germline V gene (reference sequence). The CDR3 covers 14 residues. This CDR3 is CASSPDGTYYEQYF. The CDR3 nucleotides read TGTGCCAGCAGTCCTGACGGGACTTACTACGAGCAGTACTTC.

This clonotype has just a few counts. The genes are TRBV29-1 and TRBJ2-5; perhaps TRBD2 as D (7 bases). This CDR3 contains 11 residues. Trimming removed 7 bases at V and 3 bases at J, with 9 bases between. CDR1 SQVTM and CDR2 ANQGSEA come from the germline V gene. CDR3 coding DNA: TGCAGCGGGGGGGGCGAAGAGACCCAGTACTTC. It codes for CSGGGEETQYF.

The chain couples TRBV6-5 to TRBJ2-2; 7 bases are a match to TRBD2. This CDR3 spans 17 amino acids. V trimming: 4 bases; J trimming: 5 bases; junction bases outside the gene matches: 13. The V gene's germline CDR1 is MNHEY and CDR2 SVGAGI. The CDR3 region has the DNA TGTGCCAGCAGTTTCCCACACGCGGGAGTAGTTACCGGGGAGCTGTTTTTT. Encoded protein: CASSFPHAGVVTGELFF.

This clonotype was picked up many times. This chain links TRBV6-5 with TRBJ2-5, with D unresolved. The CDR3 is made up of 12 amino acids. Germline-derived CDR1 and CDR2 are MNHEY and SVGAGI. With 4 bases removed from V and 5 bases from J, the gap between germline ends came to 8 bases. The CDR3 spells CASSSSGETQYF. CDR3 nucleotide sequence: TGTGCCAGCAGTTCCAGTGGGGAGACCCAGTACTTC.

The chain recombines TRBV27 with TRBJ2-5, with TRBD1 identical over 10 bases. The V gene end was trimmed by 6 bases and the J gene end by 5 bases; junction bases not matched to a gene: 6. Germline CDR1 MNHEY, CDR2 SMNVEV (reference sequence). This CDR3 has 14 amino acids. Here the CDR3 reads CASRDRGFGETQYF. The CDR3 region has the DNA TGTGCCAGCAGGGACAGGGGGTTCGGGGAGACCCAGTACTTC.

The V gene is TRBV20-1, the J gene TRBJ2-5, with D perhaps matching TRBD1 or TRBD2 (5 bases each). The CDR3 extends over 16 amino acids. CDR1 and CDR2 (germline): DFQATT, SNEGSKA (reference sequence). The germline V and J ends were trimmed by 0 bases and 5 bases, with 19 bases remaining between them. The CDR3 DNA reads TGCAGTGCTAGAGAACCGCGCCTCGGCAGGGAGGAGACCCAGTACTTC. Its translation: CSAREPRLGREETQYF.

At least ten counts were recorded for this clonotype. At one end the junction does not follow the germline gene, possibly because of a read error. V is TRBV5-1 and J is TRBJ2-2, with D maybe TRBD2 (6 bases). The CDR3 is made up of 13 amino acids. The germline CDR1 and CDR2 sequences are SGHRS and YFSETQ. The CDR3 DNA follows: TGTGCCAGCAGCTTGGCTAGCGCCGGGGAGCTGTTTTTT. It is translated as CASSLASAGELFF. Variable domain in full (rest from reference TRBV5-1 and TRBJ2-2): KAGVTQTPRYLIKTRGQQVTLSCSPISGHRSVSWYQQTPGQGLQFLFEYFSETQRNKGNFPGRFSGRQFSNSRSEMNVSTLELGDSALYLCASSLASAGELFFGEGSRLTVL.

The gene calls are TRBV12-3 or TRBV12-4 and TRBJ2-1; possible D gene TRBD2, 6 bases. The V gene lost 8 bases and the J gene lost 0 bases, with 11 bases spanning the gap. CDR3 length: 14 amino acids. CDR3 DNA sequence: TGTGCCAGCGAGGCGGGGAGCTCCTACAATGAGCAGTTCTTC. Its protein is CASEAGSSYNEQFF.

This clonotype occurred a few times. The chain is built from TRBV5-1 and TRBJ2-7, with a possible D match to TRBD2 (5 bases). Germline lookup yields CDR1 SGHRS and CDR2 YFSETQ. V was cut by 4 bases and J by 2 bases, with 10 bases left in between. This CDR3 spans 13 amino acids. For the CDR3, the DNA is TGCGCCAGCAGCCGGGGAGATACCTACGAGCAGTACTTC. The encoded protein is CASSRGDTYEQYF.

This clonotype was counted between two and nine times. The rearrangement joins TRBV15 to TRBJ2-7; no definite D call. V lost 0 bases, J lost 0 bases, and 6 bases lay in between. The CDR3 length is 14 residues. Germline loops: CDR1 LNHNV, CDR2 YYDKDF (reference sequence). The CDR3 here is CATSRDRSSYEQYV. The CDR3 nucleotides are TGTGCCACCAGCAGAGACAGGAGCTCCTACGAGCAGTACGTC.

The chain joins TRBV20-1 to TRBJ1-1, with a possible D match to TRBD1 (6 bases). The CDR3 covers 13 residues. V gave up 3 bases and J gave up 0 bases, with 8 bases separating them. In germline, CDR1 is DFQATT, CDR2 SNEGSKA (reference sequence). The CDR3: CSASPGVNTEAFF. In DNA form, the CDR3 reads TGCAGTGCTAGCCCAGGGGTGAACACTGAAGCTTTCTTT.

This clonotype was detected only a few times. The chain combines TRBV7-7 with TRBJ2-1; TRBD2 matches at 11 bases. Germline assignment: CDR1 SSHAT and CDR2 FNYEAQ (reference sequence). The length of the CDR3 is 14 residues. V was clipped by 5 bases and J by 9 bases; unmatched bases: 6. The CDR3: CASSPTSGSGEQFF. In DNA form, the CDR3 reads TGTGCCAGCAGCCCAACTAGCGGGAGCGGTGAGCAGTTCTTC.

This clonotype was found a few times. The chain joins TRBV11-2 to TRBJ2-5; tentatively, D is TRBD1 (5 bases). Per the germline V gene, CDR1 is SGHAT and CDR2 is FQNNGV. The germline V and J ends were trimmed by 5 bases and 2 bases, with 15 bases remaining between them. This CDR3 spans 15 amino acids. This chain's CDR3 is CASSLGHALQETQYF. The CDR3 nucleotides read TGTGCCAGCAGCCTAGGACACGCCCTACAAGAGACCCAGTACTTC.

This clonotype was counted ten times or more. This chain connects TRBV4-1 to TRBJ2-3, with a weak D call TRBD2 (5 bases). The CDR3 consists of 14 residues. Germline CDR1 reads MGHRA; CDR2 reads YSYEKL. Trimming cost V 2 bases and J 5 bases, with 11 bases left between them. DNA for the CDR3: TGCGCCAGCAGCCAAAAGATACGGGAAGATACGCAGTATTTT. Protein sequence: CASSQKIREDTQYF.

In its sample, this clonotype was seen many times. The rearrangement uses TRBV11-2 and TRBJ2-1; D gene uncertain. The CDR3 is 16 amino acids. CDR1 is SGHAT and CDR2 is FQNNGV in the germline V gene. The V end lost 0 bases, the J end lost 0 bases, and 9 bases lay between the germline ends. DNA for the CDR3: TGTGCCAGCAGCTTAGATGACGTTAGCTCCTACAATGAGCAGTTCTTC. Residues: CASSLDDVSSYNEQFF.

The rearrangement links TRBV6-1 to TRBJ2-7, with 7 bases lining up with TRBD1. V lost 0 bases, J lost 5 bases, and 7 bases stayed unmatched. Per germline, CDR1 MNHNS and CDR2 SASEGT. CDR3 length: 15 amino acids. This CDR3 reads CASSEADDRVDEQYF. For the CDR3, the DNA is TGTGCCAGCAGTGAAGCCGACGACAGGGTGGACGAGCAGTACTTC.

This sequence joins TRBV12-3 or TRBV12-4 and TRBJ2-1; D uncertain. V lost 5 bases and J lost 0, with 17 bases in between. The CDR3 runs to 17 residues. CDR3 loop: CASSPYRTASSYNEQFF. The CDR3 nucleotides are TGTGCCAGCAGTCCTTATCGGACGGCTAGCTCCTACAATGAGCAGTTCTTC.

In its sample, this clonotype was seen a few times. The chain is built from TRBV29-1 and TRBJ2-1; 9 nucleotides match TRBD2. The germline V gene has CDR1 SQVTM and CDR2 ANQGSEA. CDR3 length: 15 amino acids. V gave up 3 bases and J gave up 10 bases; unmatched junction bases: 13. The DNA for the CDR3 is TGCAGCGTTGACCAGCTAGCGGGACCTCTAGAGGAGCAGTTCTTC. This gives the protein CSVDQLAGPLEEQFF.

There are a few counts of this clonotype. The J gene is TRBJ2-1, the V gene TRBV5-5, with 11 bases aligning to TRBD2. This CDR3 is built from 15 residues. The germline CDR1 and CDR2 sequences are SGHKS and YYEKEE (reference sequence). The V gene end was trimmed by 4 bases and the J gene end by 8 bases; junction bases not matched to a gene: 8. CDR3 nucleotide sequence: TGTGCCAGCAGCGGAACTAGCGGGAGCCGGCATGAGCAGTTCTTC. Translating it yields CASSGTSGSRHEQFF.

This clonotype has only a few counts. This chain uses TRBV29-1 with TRBJ2-1; no clear D gene. Looked up from germline, CDR1 is SQVTM and CDR2 is ANQGSEA. The length of the CDR3 is 12 residues. Trimming left V 4 bases short and J 4 bases short, with 8 bases between. CDR3 protein: CSVGQPYNEQFF. The CDR3 coding sequence is TGCAGCGTTGGGCAGCCTTACAATGAGCAGTTCTTC.

J is TRBJ2-3 and V is TRBV5-1; no definite D call. The germline V and J ends were trimmed by 4 bases and 4 bases, with 25 bases remaining between them. CDR3 length: 18 amino acids. Germline V gene lookup returns CDR1 SGHRS and CDR2 YFSETQ. In DNA form, the CDR3 reads TGCGCCAGCAGCAGCTCCCGAATCCAGGTGTTTGCTCCAGATACGCAGTATTTT. Protein product: CASSSSRIQVFAPDTQYF.

This clonotype appeared a few times. The chain uses TRBV11-2 and TRBJ2-2; D could derive from TRBD1 or TRBD2 (5 bases each). V was trimmed by 1 base and J by 4 bases, leaving 13 bases between them. The germline CDR1 and CDR2 sequences are SGHAT and FQNNGV. The CDR3 sequence is 16 residues long. The CDR3 DNA reads as TGTGCCAGCAGCTTAGTTCCGGGGACGGCCACCGGGGAGCTGTTTTTT. Its protein product is CASSLVPGTATGELFF.

This clonotype was detected many times. This chain connects TRBV7-6 to TRBJ2-4, with D unresolved. The CDR3 runs to 17 residues. Trimming left V 0 bases short and J 1 base short, with 13 bases between. CDR1 is SGHVS, CDR2 FNYEAQ, per germline. The CDR3 bases are TGTGCCAGCAGCTTAGCGATAAGAACACTGGCCAAAAACATTCAGTACTTC. Translation gives CASSLAIRTLAKNIQYF.

The chain couples TRBV6-1 to TRBJ2-7; perhaps TRBD2 as D (6 bases). The CDR3 loop spans 14 amino acids. Germline-derived CDR1 and CDR2 are MNHNS and SASEGT. V was clipped by 4 bases and J by 4 bases, with 14 bases between them. CDR3 protein: CASSAAGLLYEQYV. The CDR3 bases are TGTGCCAGCAGTGCGGCGGGACTCCTTTACGAGCAGTACGTC.

Ten or more counts support this clonotype. V usage is TRBV12-3 or TRBV12-4 and J usage is TRBJ2-7, with D perhaps matching TRBD1 or TRBD2 (5 bases each). V lost 3 bases and J 2 bases, leaving 8 bases between the germline ends. This CDR3 is built from 13 residues. CDR3 residues: CASSFEGPYEQYV. The CDR3 nucleotides read TGTGCCAGCAGTTTCGAGGGGCCCTACGAGCAGTACGTC.

In this sample, this clonotype turned up a few times. The gene calls are TRBV10-3 and TRBJ2-7; D is perhaps TRBD1 (6 bases). V lost 8 bases and J lost 9, with 20 bases in between. Per germline, CDR1 ENHRY and CDR2 SYGVKD. The length of the CDR3 is 13 residues. The CDR3 coding sequence is TGTGCCATCGGGACACAGGGACGAGCAGTGCAGTACTTC. Protein: CAIGTQGRAVQYF.

The table lists this clonotype with a few counts. The chain is built from TRBV7-9 and TRBJ2-1; D possibly corresponds to TRBD1 (6 bases). The CDR3 is 15 residues long. CDR1 and CDR2 from the germline V gene are SEHNR and FQNEAQ (reference sequence). V lost 5 bases and J 12 bases, leaving 23 bases between the germline ends. CDR3 DNA: TGTGCCAGCAGCATACCGACAGGAAAGTTATCCGGGCAGTTCTTC. Amino acids: CASSIPTGKLSGQFF.

This clonotype was counted many times. The chain combines TRBV29-1 with TRBJ1-5; D gene uncertain. Germline-derived CDR1 and CDR2 are SQVTM and ANQGSEA. Trimming removed 4 bases from V and 4 bases from J, with 17 bases in between. The CDR3 sequence is 15 residues long. The CDR3: CSVVLSVGGNQPQHF. The CDR3 region has the DNA TGCAGCGTTGTATTGTCTGTAGGAGGTAATCAGCCCCAGCATTTT. Variable domain in full (rest from reference TRBV29-1 and TRBJ1-5): SAVISQKPSRDICQRGTSLTIQCQVDSQVTMMFWYRQQPGQSLTLIATANQGSEATYESGFVIDKFPISRPNLTFSTLTVSNMSPEDSSIYLCSVVLSVGGNQPQHFGDGTRLSIL.

Notes on this clonotype: One end of the junction does not line up with germline, which may come from a read error. The rearrangement links TRBV5-1 to TRBJ2-7; unclear D gene. The CDR3 runs to 12 residues. CDR1 and CDR2 from the germline V gene are SGHRS and YFSETQ. CDR3 sequence reads: CAISLTPYEQYF. In nucleotides, the CDR3 is TGCGCCATCAGCTTGACGCCCTACGAGCAGTACTTC.